This record concerns one T cell receptor beta chain sequence. Its antigen remains unidentified. Qualities for individual bases were not recorded, and no much larger clone is one base off. The source of the sample is a study of T cell responses to AZD1222 COVID-19 vaccine (dated by TCRdb to the early 2020s). For the wider study: AZD1222 recipients given second doses at about 4 weeks or at about 12 weeks were pooled, since spike-specific TCR depth and breadth were not found to differ between the two schedules. TCR sequencing was performed for 233 trial participants, of whom roughly 200 were given two doses of AZD1222 and some 26 were given two doses of MenACWY control vaccine. Trial participants were enrolled into age subgroups of 18-55, 56-69 and 70-plus years, which contained around 150, 28 and 57 TCR-sequenced participants, respectively.

CDR1 MNHEY and CDR2 SMNVEV were looked up in the germline V gene (reference sequence). Including cysteine and phenylalanine, the CDR3 has 13 amino acids. Here the CDR3 DNA is all that survives: 39 bases in frame from base 1. V and J lose 2 bases and 4 bases, and a span of 8 bases separates them. Results the study describes overall, beyond this receptor: Reportedly, close to half of the unique spike-specific TCRs recognized epitopes lying outside the regions that are mutated in the B.1.351 and B.1.1.7 variants. Spike-specific TCR breadth and depth rose significantly after two AZD1222 doses compared with day 0 and with MenACWY recipients. The 56-69-year group was small, and its depth increase did not reach significance, likely because of low power. Conclusions about previously exposed vaccinees were limited because only a handful of AZD1222 recipients were SARS-CoV-2 seropositive at baseline. Because no day 14 peak-response samples were available, repertoires were characterized only after the peak T cell response. Vaccine-associated CD4 TCRs spanned the whole spike protein, with dominant responses in regions 160-218 and 743-854. Most participants were white British and females outnumbered males, and the authors suggested that clonal diversity may have been underestimated.

The CDR3 regions of human TCRbeta chains were subjected to immunosequencing. Concerning the study's data processing: TCRs in the repertoires were matched against a reference library of SARS-CoV-2-specific TCRs that had been generated with the MIRA antigen-specificity platform. Breadth was defined as the fraction of unique TCRs that were SARS-CoV-2-associated, and depth was defined as the fraction of total T cells that were SARS-CoV-2-associated. Using the MIRA data, each spike-specific TCR was mapped to the spike region that the TCR reacts to and placed in a CD4 or CD8 class. Log10-transformed breadth and depth values were compared by one-way ANOVA with Sidak's multiple comparisons tests. TCRdb retrieved this table from immuneACCESS and kept in-frame rearrangements only. Not all clones are present; in checked studies, unresolved V genes account for under half, and no reason is known for the remainder. That table is the source of V, J and clone size, and D and trimming were worked out from the DNA. In this sample the table shows 120,000 or so clones, 85% to 90% of which occur a single time. The ten largest make up approximately 27% of the sample.

In the paper's terms, the time point label means: baseline before first vaccination. Vaccinee samples came from UK trials COV001 and COV002, including a single-blind randomized controlled phase 2/3 trial of AZD1222 (ChAdOx1 nCoV-19) in healthy adults. For TCRbeta chain sequencing, PBMC samples from trial participants were taken at day 0 and at day 28 after the second dose. The sequences come from peripheral blood, collected on day 0 of AZD1222 vaccination. The rearranged segments are TRBV27 and TRBJ1-2; D gene: possibly TRBD1, on 5 matching bases. The sequence was collected from an adult in good health. The nucleotides read TGTGCCAGCAGTTTACGGCAGGGCTATGGCTACACCTTC. Protein translation: CASSLRQGYGYTF.